This T cell receptor (beta chain) was retrieved from a study of regulatory T cells in long-lasting Graves disease. Study outcomes and limitations: Compared with new cases, persistent Graves' patients showed reduced TCR diversity.

Time point noted: persistent/refractory GD, antithyroid drugs over 5 years with positive TRAb. The TCR library was made from RNA extracted from PBMCs. EDTA tubes collected around 8.7 milliliters of peripheral blood. Researchers made TCR beta libraries by using iRepertoire HTBI primers and running Arm-PCR on CDR3 regions. TCRdb analysed the multiplex PCR reads with MiXCR anew, one entry per CDR3 protein. The table has hundreds of thousands of distinct CDR3 sequences, about 20% seen once. Details on this clonotype: Its cognate antigen is unknown.

Here the sequenced sample was peripheral blood mononuclear cells (PBMCs), taken when the disease was refractory, from a patient treated with antithyroid drugs. This TCR was sampled from a female donor with Graves disease.

Written as DNA, the CDR3 is TGCAGCGTTTTATCATCCGGGGAGCTGTTTTTT. Translating it yields CSVLSSGELFF. The V and J genes are TRBV29-1 and TRBJ2-2; D unclear. Germline V gene lookup returns CDR1 SQVTM and CDR2 ANQGSEA. Trimming removed 5 bases from V and 6 bases from J, with 7 bases in between. This CDR3 is 11 amino acids long.